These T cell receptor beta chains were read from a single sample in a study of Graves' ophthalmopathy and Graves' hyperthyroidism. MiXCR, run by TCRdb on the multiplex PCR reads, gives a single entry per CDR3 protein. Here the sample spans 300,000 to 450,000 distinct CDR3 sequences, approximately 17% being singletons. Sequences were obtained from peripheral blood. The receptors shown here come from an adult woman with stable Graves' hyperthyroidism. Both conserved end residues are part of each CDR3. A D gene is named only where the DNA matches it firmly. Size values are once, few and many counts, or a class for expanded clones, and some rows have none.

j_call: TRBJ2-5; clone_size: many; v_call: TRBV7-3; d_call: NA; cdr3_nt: TGTGCCAGCAGCTCTATCAGGGGTGAGACCCAGTACTTC; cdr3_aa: CASSSIRGETQYF
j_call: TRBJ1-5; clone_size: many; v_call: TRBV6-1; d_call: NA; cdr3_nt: TGTGCCAGCACCCGACAGCCAGGGCAGCCCCAGCATTTT; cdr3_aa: CASTRQPGQPQHF
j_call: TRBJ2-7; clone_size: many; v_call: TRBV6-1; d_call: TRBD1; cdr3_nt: TGTGCCAGCAGGATAGGGGACAGTCTGGGCTACGAGCAGTACTTC; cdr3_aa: CASRIGDSLGYEQYF
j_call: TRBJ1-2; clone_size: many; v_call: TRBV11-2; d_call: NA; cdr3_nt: TGTGCCAGCAGCTTTACATTGGATGGGGGCTACACCTTC; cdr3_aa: CASSFTLDGGYTF
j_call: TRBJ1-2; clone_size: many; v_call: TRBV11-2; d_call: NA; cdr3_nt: TGTGCCAGCAGCTTAGATGGGCAGGGGATTAACTATGGCTACACCTTC; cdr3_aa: CASSLDGQGINYGYTF
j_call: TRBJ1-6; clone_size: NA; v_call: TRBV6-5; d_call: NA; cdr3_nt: TGTGCCAGCAGTTACTTAGAATCCGCTCATTCACCCCTCCACTTT; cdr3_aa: CASSYLESAHSPLHF
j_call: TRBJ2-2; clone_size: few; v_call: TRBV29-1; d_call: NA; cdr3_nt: TGCAGCGTTGAAGGTCTAGCGCCGAACACCGGGGAGCTGCTTTTT; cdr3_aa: CSVEGLAPNTGELLF
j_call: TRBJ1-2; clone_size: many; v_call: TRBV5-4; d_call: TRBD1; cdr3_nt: TGTGCCAGCAGCAAGGTCGGACAGGGGAGCCATGGCTACACCTTC; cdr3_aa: CASSKVGQGSHGYTF
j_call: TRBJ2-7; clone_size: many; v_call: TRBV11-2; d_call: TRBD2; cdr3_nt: TGTGCCAGCAGCATTTCCGGGACTAGCGGGAACCTCCCCTACGAGCAGTACTTC; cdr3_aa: CASSISGTSGNLPYEQYF
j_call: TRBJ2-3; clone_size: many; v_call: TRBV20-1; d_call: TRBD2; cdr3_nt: TGCAGTGCCGCAGACAGCGGGAGAGGGGATGCGCAGTATTTT; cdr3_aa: CSAADSGRGDAQYF
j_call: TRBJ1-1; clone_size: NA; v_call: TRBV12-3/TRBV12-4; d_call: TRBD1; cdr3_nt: TGTGCCAGCAGTTGGACAGGGATAGGGGACACTGAAGCTTTCTTT; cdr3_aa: CASSWTGIGDTEAFF
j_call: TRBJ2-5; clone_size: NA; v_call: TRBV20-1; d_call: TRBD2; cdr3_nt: TGCAGTTCTAGATCGGCTAGCGGGAGGGAGACCCAGTACTTC; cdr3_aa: CSSRSASGRETQYF
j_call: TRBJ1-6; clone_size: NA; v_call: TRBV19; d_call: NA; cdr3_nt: TGTGCCAGTAGTATAGGGACGGGAAAAGGTTCACCCCTCCACTTT; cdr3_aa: CASSIGTGKGSPLHF
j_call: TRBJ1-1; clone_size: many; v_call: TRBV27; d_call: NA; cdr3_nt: TGTGCCAGCAGTTTATCGGCCCAGATTGAAGCTTTCTTT; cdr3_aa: CASSLSAQIEAFF
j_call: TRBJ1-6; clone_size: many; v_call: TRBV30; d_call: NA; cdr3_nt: TGTGCCTGGAGTGTACGGGACGATAGTGCCAATTCACCCCTCCACTTT; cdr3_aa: CAWSVRDDSANSPLHF
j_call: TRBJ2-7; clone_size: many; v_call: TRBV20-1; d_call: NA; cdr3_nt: TGCAGTGCTAGGGGGTCGGAGGGAACAGACTACGAGCAGTACTTC; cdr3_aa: CSARGSEGTDYEQYF
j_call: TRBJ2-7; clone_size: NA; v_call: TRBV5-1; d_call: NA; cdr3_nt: TGCGCCAGCAGCGCCTGGGACGGAGCTGAGCAGTACTTC; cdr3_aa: CASSAWDGAEQYF
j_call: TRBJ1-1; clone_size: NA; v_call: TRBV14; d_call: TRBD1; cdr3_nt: TGTGCCAGCAGCCAAGGACAGGGGGGACGAGTCACTGAAGCTTTCTTT; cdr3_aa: CASSQGQGGRVTEAFF
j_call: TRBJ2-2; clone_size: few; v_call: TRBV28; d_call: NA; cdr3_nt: TGTGCCAGCAGCCTACTGACTAGGGCAAAGAATCCGAACACCGGGGAGCTGTTTTTT; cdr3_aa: CASSLLTRAKNPNTGELFF
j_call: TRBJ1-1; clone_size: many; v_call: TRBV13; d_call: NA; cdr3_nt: TGTGCCAGCAGCGTGAGATTGTTGGTGGACACTGAAGCTTTCTTT; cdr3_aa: CASSVRLLVDTEAFF
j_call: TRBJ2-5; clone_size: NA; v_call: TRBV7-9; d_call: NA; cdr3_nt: TGTGCCAGCAGCACAGCTGGGGGGAGCCAAGAGACCCAGTACTTC; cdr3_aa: CASSTAGGSQETQYF
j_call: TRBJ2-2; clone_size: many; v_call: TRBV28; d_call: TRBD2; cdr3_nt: TGTGCCAGCGAACCGGGACTACGCACCGGGGAGCTGTTTTTT; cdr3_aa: CASEPGLRTGELFF
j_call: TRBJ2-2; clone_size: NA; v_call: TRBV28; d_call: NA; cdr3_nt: TGTGCCGGCGCCGGGGGGCTGGGCACCGGGGAGCTGTTTTTT; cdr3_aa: CAGAGGLGTGELFF
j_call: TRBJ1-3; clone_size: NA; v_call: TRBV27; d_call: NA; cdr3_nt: TGTGCCAGCAGTCTGGAACTAAAGGATGTGGGAAACACCATATATTTT; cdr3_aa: CASSLELKDVGNTIYF
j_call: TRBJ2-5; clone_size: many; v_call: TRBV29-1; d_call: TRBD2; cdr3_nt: TGCAGCGTTATGGGACTAGCGGTTGGTGAAACCCAGTACTTC; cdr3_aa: CSVMGLAVGETQYF
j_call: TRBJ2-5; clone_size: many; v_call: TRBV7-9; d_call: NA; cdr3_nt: TGTGCCAGCAGCTTAGTAGGTCCAGAGACCCAGTACTTC; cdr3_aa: CASSLVGPETQYF
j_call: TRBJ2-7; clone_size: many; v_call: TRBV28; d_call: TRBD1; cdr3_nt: TGTGCCAGCAGTTTTTTCCGGACAGGGGAGGATCACGAGCAGTACTTC; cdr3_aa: CASSFFRTGEDHEQYF
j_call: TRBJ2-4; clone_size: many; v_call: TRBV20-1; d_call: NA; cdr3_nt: TGCAGTGCTTTGATGGGGAAGAGTCTCAGGTCCAAAAACATTCAGTACTTC; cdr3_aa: CSALMGKSLRSKNIQYF
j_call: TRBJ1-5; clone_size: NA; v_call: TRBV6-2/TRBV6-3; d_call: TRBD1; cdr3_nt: TGTGCCAGCAGTCCCTCCCGGACAGGGGAGTACGGCAATCAGCCCCAGCATTTT; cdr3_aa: CASSPSRTGEYGNQPQHF
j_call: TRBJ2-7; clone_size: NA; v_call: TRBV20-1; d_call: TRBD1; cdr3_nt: TGCAGTGCCATGACAGGGGCCTACGAGCAGTACTTC; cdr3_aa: CSAMTGAYEQYF
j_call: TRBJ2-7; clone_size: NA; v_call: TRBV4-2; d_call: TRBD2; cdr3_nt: TGTGCCAGCAGCCGCAGTAATCGCCGCGGGGGCTCCTACGAGCAGTACTTC; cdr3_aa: CASSRSNRRGGSYEQYF
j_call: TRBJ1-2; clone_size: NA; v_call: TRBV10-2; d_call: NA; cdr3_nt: TGCGCCAGCAGTTTCGGACTTCTCTATGGCTACACCTTC; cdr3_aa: CASSFGLLYGYTF
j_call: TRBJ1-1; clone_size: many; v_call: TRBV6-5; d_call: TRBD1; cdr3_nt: TGTGCCAGCAGTTTTAGACAGGGTGAAGCTTTCTTT; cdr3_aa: CASSFRQGEAFF
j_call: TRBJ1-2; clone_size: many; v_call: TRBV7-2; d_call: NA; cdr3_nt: TGTGCCAGCAGCTCCGAGGGGTGGACAGCAGCCAGGGGCTACACCTTC; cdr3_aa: CASSSEGWTAARGYTF
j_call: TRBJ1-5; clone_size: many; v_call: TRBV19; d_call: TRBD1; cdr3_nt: TGTGCCAGTACCATGACAGGGTTAGATCAGCCCCAGCATTTT; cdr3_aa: CASTMTGLDQPQHF
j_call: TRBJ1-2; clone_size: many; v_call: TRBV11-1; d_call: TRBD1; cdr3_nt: TGTGCCAGCAGCTTAGCGATGTGGGACAGCATTCTTGGCTACACCTTC; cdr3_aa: CASSLAMWDSILGYTF
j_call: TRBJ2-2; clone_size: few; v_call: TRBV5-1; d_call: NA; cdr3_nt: TGCGCCAGCAGCATACTGATCGGGGAGCTGTTTTTT; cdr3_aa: CASSILIGELFF
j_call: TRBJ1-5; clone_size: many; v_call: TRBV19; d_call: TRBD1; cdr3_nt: TGTGCCAGTAGTAGCCCCGGGACAGTTGGATGGAGTCAGCCCCAGCATTTT; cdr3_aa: CASSSPGTVGWSQPQHF
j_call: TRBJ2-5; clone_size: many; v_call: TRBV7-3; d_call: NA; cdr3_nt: TGTGCCAGCAGCTTACAGGACCAAGAGACCCAGTACTTC; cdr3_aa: CASSLQDQETQYF
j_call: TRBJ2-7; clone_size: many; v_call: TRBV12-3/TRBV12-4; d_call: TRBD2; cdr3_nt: TGTGCCAGCAGTTTTCTAGCGGGAGGGGGGTACGAGCAGTACTTC; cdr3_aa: CASSFLAGGGYEQYF
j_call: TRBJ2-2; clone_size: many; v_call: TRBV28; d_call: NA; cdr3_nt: TGTGCCACCTGGGATCCCAAGGCCGGGGAGCTGTTTTTT; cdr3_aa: CATWDPKAGELFF
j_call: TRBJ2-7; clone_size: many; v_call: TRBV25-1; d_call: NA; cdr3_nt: TGTGCCAGCAGTGAAGATGTTACCTACGAGCAGTACTTC; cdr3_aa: CASSEDVTYEQYF
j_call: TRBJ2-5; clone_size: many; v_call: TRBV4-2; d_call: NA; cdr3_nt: TGTGCCAGCAGCCAAGATTGGGGGGAGACCCAGTACTTC; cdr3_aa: CASSQDWGETQYF
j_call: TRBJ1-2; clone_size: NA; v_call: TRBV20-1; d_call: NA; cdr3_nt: TGCAGTGCTAGATATCGGCGGGCAGGGAGTAACTATGGCTACACCTTC; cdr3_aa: CSARYRRAGSNYGYTF
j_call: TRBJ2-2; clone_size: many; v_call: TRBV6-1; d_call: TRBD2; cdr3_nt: TGTGCCAGCAGGGCGCTAGCGGGAGGGACCGGGGAGCTGTTTTTT; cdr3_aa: CASRALAGGTGELFF
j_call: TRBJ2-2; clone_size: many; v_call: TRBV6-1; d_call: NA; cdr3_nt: TGTGCCAGCAGTGAAGCAGGGTTCGGGGGCGGGGAGCTGTTTTTT; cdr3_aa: CASSEAGFGGGELFF
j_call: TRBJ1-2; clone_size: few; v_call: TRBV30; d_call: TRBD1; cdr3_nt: TGTGCCTGGAGTGGACAGGGCCACGGCTACACCTTC; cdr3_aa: CAWSGQGHGYTF
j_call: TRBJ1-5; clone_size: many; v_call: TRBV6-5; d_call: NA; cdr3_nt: TGTGCCAGCAGCAGGTCAGGCGGAAAGAATCAGCCCCAGCATTTT; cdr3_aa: CASSRSGGKNQPQHF
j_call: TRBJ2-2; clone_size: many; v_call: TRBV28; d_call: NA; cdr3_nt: TGTGCCAGCAGTTTAGCCCCCAAGTTTGGGGAGCTGTTTTTT; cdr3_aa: CASSLAPKFGELFF
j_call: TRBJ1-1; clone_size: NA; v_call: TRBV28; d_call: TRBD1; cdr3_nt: TGTGCCAGCAGTTCCGCCGGGACAGGGGGCAAAGAAGTAGCTTTCTTT; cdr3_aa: CASSSAGTGGKEVAFF